This is a list of T cell receptor beta chains from one sample in a study of cytomegalovirus exposure and HLA in healthy donors. Some clones are missing from TCRdb's copy, which holds only in-frame ones; the method was immunoSEQ multiplex PCR. The table records just over 150,000 clones, roughly 81% of them present only once. The sequenced sample consisted of PBMCs. These receptors all come from a woman younger than 30 in good health and CMV-seronegative. Both conserved end residues are part of each CDR3.

>TRBV7-9
CASRPGTGGFPDTQYF
>TRBV29-1
CSGAITGTSGSNEQFF
>TRBV5-1
CASSWGGLAGGEPDEQYF
>TRBV4-3
CASSQATGGDQPQHF
>TRBV5-1
CASSLGGLTGGVTDTQYF
>TRBV30
CAWTGQLYTDTQYF
>TRBV4-3
CASSPRTDIAKNIQYF
>TRBV7-9
CASSKVLDSQYF
>TRBV7-3
CASSLVAGGQTQYF
>TRBV6-6
CASSGGVGTDTQYF
>TRBV4-3
CASSQEVPGVSSGNTIYF
>TRBV2
CASNTGGSEQFF
>TRBV19
CASSTQQGANYEQYF
>TRBV7-8
CASRDGLAGGFSYNEQFF
>TRBV29-1
CSVGLAGANEQFF
>TRBV18
CASSASQEVRGNTIYF
>TRBV28
CASSFGDRGRNEQFF
>TRBV5-1
CASSYRGGLEIEKLFF
>TRBV5-1
CASSPTVSTGELFF
>TRBV14
CASSPGTSGRAGEQFF
>TRBV5-4
CASSDQAGISNEKLFF
>TRBV18
CASSIQGFEKLFF
>TRBV10-1
CASSESGTEAFF
>TRBV5-1
CASSLWDRVNEQFF
>TRBV7-2
CASSLAWASSRVDTQYF
>TRBV7-9
CASSLGGTSQHEQYF
>TRBV15
CATSRDTNYGYTF
>TRBV7-2
CASNAPSGRGEQFF
>TRBV30
CARGTGSYEQYF
>TRBV29-1
CSVHGQGSGYTF
>TRBV19
CASSQDTGTDTQYF
>TRBV18
CASSLALTGAGSGANVLTF
>TRBV11-2
CASSFSRGTEAFF
>TRBV27
CASSLGPLTGELFF
>TRBV6-5
CASSYLGQGGEQYF
>TRBV29-1
CSVETRRVKETQYF
>TRBV9
CASSVGPADYNEQFF
>TRBV10-3
CAISEGLRGFDGYTF
>TRBV18
CASSQGQGLAEQYF
>TRBV6-6
CASRIEESHNEQFF
>TRBV10-3
CAISESGRNEQFF
>TRBV28
CASSGTSGQETQYF
>TRBV15
CATSRGPQRGTDTQYF
>TRBV10-3
CANAPSVSYEQYF
>TRBV29-1
CSGETGASMGYTF